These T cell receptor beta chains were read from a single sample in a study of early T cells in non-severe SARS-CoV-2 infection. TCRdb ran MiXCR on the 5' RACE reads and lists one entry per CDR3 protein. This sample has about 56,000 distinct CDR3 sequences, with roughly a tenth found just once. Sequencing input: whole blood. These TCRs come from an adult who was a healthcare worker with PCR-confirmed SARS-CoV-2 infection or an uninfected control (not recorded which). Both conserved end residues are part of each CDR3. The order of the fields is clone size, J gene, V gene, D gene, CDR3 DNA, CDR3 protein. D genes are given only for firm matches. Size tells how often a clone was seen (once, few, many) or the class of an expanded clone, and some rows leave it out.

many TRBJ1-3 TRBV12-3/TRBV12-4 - TGTGCCAGCAGGTTTCTGGACACCATATATTTT CASRFLDTIYF
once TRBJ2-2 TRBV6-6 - TGTGCCAGCAGGAAGTTAAGGACAGCGAACACCGGGGAGCTGTTTTTT CASRKLRTANTGELFF
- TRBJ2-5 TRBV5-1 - TGCGCCAGCGCCGGGGTTGAAGAGACCCAGTACTTC CASAGVEETQYF
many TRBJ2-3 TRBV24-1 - TGTGCCACCAGTGACCCCTCCGCAGATACGCAGTATTTT CATSDPSADTQYF
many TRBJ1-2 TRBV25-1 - TGTGCCAGCAGTCCCACCACAGAGTATGGCTACACCTTC CASSPTTEYGYTF
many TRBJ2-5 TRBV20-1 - TGCAGTGCTAGTTCCGGGTTCGAGACCCAGTACTTC CSASSGFETQYF
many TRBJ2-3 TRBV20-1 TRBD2 TGCAGTGCAGCAGATAGGACTAGCGGGAGTTCAGATACGCAGTATTTT CSAADRTSGSSDTQYF
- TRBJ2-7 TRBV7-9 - TGTGCCAGCAGCGCCTACAGCTACGAGCAGTACTTC CASSAYSYEQYF
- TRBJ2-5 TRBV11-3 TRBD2 TGTGCCAGCAGCTGGGGACTAGCGGGAGTCCCAGAGACCCAGTACTTC CASSWGLAGVPETQYF
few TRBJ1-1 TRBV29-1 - TGCAGCGTTGATGGGCAGATGAACACTGAAGCTTTCTTT CSVDGQMNTEAFF
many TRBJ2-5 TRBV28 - TGTGCCAGCAGTTTAATCGGGGGGCGGGAGACCCAGTACTTC CASSLIGGRETQYF
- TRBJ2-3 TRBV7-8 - TGTGCCAGCAGCTTCGGGTGGGGAGATACGCAGTATTTT CASSFGWGDTQYF
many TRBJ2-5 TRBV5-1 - TGCGCCAGCAGCTTCGGACAGCAAGAGACCCAGTACTTC CASSFGQQETQYF
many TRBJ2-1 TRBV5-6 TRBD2 TGTGCCAGCAGCTCAGCGGGAGGAATCCGGATAAGCTCCTACAATGAGCAGTTCTTC CASSSAGGIRISSYNEQFF
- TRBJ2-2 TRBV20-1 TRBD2 TGCAGTGCTCAAATACCGGGACTAGCCGACACCGGGGAGCTGTTTTTT CSAQIPGLADTGELFF
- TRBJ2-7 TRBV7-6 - TGTGCCAGCAGCTTAGCGGTCAACTACGAGCAGTACTTC CASSLAVNYEQYF
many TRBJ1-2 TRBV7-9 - TGTGCCAGCAGCTTGAAGGACAGCGGGATTCATGGCTACACCTTC CASSLKDSGIHGYTF
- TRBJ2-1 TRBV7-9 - TGTGCCAGCAGCTCAGGTTCCTCCTACAATGAGCAGTTCTTC CASSSGSSYNEQFF
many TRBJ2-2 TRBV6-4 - TGTGCCAGCAGTGACAGGGTGACCGGGGAGCTGTTTTTT CASSDRVTGELFF
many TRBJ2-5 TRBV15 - TGTGCCACCAGCAGGGGGACCGGTGGTCGGGAGACCCAGTACTTC CATSRGTGGRETQYF
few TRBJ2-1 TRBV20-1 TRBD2 TGCAGTGCTAGAGTGCCTAGCGGGAACGGCGATGAGCAGTTCTTC CSARVPSGNGDEQFF
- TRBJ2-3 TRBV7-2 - TGTGCCAGCAGCGACGGGATCCGTCAAGATACGCAGTATTTT CASSDGIRQDTQYF
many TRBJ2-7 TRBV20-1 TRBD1 TGCAGTGCTAGAGACCCCTCCGCAGGGGGCACCTACGAGCAGTACTTC CSARDPSAGGTYEQYF
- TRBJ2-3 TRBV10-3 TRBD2 TGTGCCATCAGTGACCCAGGTCTAGCGGAAGATACGCAGTATTTT CAISDPGLAEDTQYF
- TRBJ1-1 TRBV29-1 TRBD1 TGCAGCGCAGAACAGGGGCGGGACACTGAAGCCTTCTTT CSAEQGRDTEAFF
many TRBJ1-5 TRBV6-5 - TGTGCCAGCAGTTCCCTCAGGGGAAGTGGCAATCAGCCCCAGCATTTT CASSSLRGSGNQPQHF
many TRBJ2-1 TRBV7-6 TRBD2 TGTGCCAGCAGCTTAGCGGGACTAGCGGCCCACAATGAGCAGTTCTTC CASSLAGLAAHNEQFF
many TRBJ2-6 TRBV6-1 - TGTGCCAGCAGTGAGGACAGCTCTGGGGCCAACGTCCTGACTTTC CASSEDSSGANVLTF
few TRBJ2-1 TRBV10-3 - TGTGCCATCAGTGAGAGGTGGAATGAGCAGTTCTTC CAISERWNEQFF
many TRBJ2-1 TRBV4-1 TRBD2 TGCGCCAGCAGCCAAGAGGGGACTAGTTTCAATGAGCAGTTCTTC CASSQEGTSFNEQFF
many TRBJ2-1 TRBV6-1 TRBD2 TGTGCCAGCAGACCTACTAGCGGGCTGGGGTCCAATGAGCAGTTCTTC CASRPTSGLGSNEQFF
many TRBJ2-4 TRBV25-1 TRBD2 TGTGCCAGCAGTGCCCTCGGCAGGGGCGGGACTAGGGACATTCAGTACTTC CASSALGRGGTRDIQYF
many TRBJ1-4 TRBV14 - TGTGCCAGCAGCTACCCCGGCGGGACTAATGAAAAACTGTTTTTT CASSYPGGTNEKLFF
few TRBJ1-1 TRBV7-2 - TGTGCCAGCAGCTTAGATGAGAATTTTACAGGGCGCTTGGGCGGGAACACTGAAGCTTTCTTT CASSLDENFTGRLGGNTEAFF
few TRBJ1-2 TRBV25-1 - TGTGCCAGCAGTGAAATATTGAGGGAGCAGGGCTACACCTTC CASSEILREQGYTF
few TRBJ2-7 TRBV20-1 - TGCAGTGCTAGTCTAAACCGGGGAGTCGGCGAGCAGTACTTC CSASLNRGVGEQYF
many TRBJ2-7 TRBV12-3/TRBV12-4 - TGTGCCAGCAGTCTAGACAGCTCCTACGAGCAGTACTTC CASSLDSSYEQYF
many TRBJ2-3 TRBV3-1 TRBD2 TGTGCCAGCAGCCAGACTAGCGGGAGAGCTCTTTATACGCAGTATTTT CASSQTSGRALYTQYF
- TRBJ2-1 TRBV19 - TGTGCCAGTACAGGGACGACCTACAATGAGCAGTTCTTC CASTGTTYNEQFF
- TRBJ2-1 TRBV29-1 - TGCAGCTCCGCCTCGACGGGTGAGCAGTTCTTC CSSASTGEQFF
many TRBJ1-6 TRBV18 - TGTGCCAGCTCACCCTCGGGAGCGATCAATTCACCCCTCCACTTT CASSPSGAINSPLHF
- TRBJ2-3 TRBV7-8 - TGTGCCAGCAGCCGAGGGGGTAGCAGCGCAGATACGCAGTATTTT CASSRGGSSADTQYF
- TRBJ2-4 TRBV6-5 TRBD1 TGTGCCAGCAGCTCCGGACAGGGGCGACAGTACTTC CASSSGQGRQYF
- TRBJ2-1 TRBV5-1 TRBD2 TGCGCCACCAGCACTAGCCTAGCGGGAGGCTACAATGAGCAGTTCTTC CATSTSLAGGYNEQFF
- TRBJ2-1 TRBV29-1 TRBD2 TGCAGCGTTGAAGTGAGGATGGGGACTAGCGGCTACAATGAGCAGTTCTTC CSVEVRMGTSGYNEQFF
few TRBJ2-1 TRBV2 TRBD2 TGTGCCAGCGTTTCCGGGCTTAGCGGGAACCGGGAGCAGTTCTTC CASVSGLSGNREQFF
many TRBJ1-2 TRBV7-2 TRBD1 TGTGCCAGCAGCGTCAGGGGGGGACCTAACTATGGCTACACCTTC CASSVRGGPNYGYTF
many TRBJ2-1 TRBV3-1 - TGTGCCAGCAGCCAAGATCTGTCCTTCAATGAGCAGTTCTTC CASSQDLSFNEQFF
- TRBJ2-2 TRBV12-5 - TGTGCTAGTGGTTTGCGACTAGCGAACACCGGGGAGCTGTTTTTT CASGLRLANTGELFF
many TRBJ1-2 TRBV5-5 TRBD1 TGTGCCAGCAGCTTGGCCGGAGGGGGCGGCGGCTATGGCTACACCTTC CASSLAGGGGGYGYTF
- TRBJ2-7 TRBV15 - TGTGCCACCAGCAGAGAATTGAGCTACGAGCAGTACTTC CATSRELSYEQYF
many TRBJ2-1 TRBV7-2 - TGTGCCAGCAGCTCAGCGGGTTACAATGAGCAGTTCTTC CASSSAGYNEQFF
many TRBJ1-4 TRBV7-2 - TGTGCCAGCAGCTTAGGGGCGCGGGATAATGAAAAACTGTTTTTT CASSLGARDNEKLFF